A selection of T cell receptor beta chains follows, all from one sample in a study of blood T cell repertoires in COVID-19. The assay was immunoSEQ multiplex PCR, and TCRdb's table has in-frame clones only and misses some. The table lists approximately 320,000 clones, approximately 85% of them singletons. Sequencing input: peripheral blood. These receptor sequences come from a human donor in a cohort sampled during active COVID-19. Both conserved end residues are part of each CDR3. A D gene is named only where the DNA matches it firmly. Only some rows state a clone size, as once, few, many or a class for expanded clones.

CDR3 DNA,CDR3 protein,clone size,V gene,D gene,CDR3 length,J gene
TGTGCCAGCAGCGAACAGGGTACGAACACTGAAGCTTTCTTT,CASSEQGTNTEAFF,NA,TRBV7-9,NA,14,TRBJ1-1
TGTGCCAGCAGCGCCGACAGAAATACTTCACCCCTCCACTTT,CASSADRNTSPLHF,NA,TRBV9,NA,14,TRBJ1-6
TGTGCCAGCTCACCACCTGGGGAGGCAGGAGGCTACACCTTC,CASSPPGEAGGYTF,NA,TRBV18,NA,14,TRBJ1-2
TGTGCCATCAGGCTTCCAGGGTCTGAAGCTTTCTTT,CAIRLPGSEAFF,NA,TRBV10-3,NA,12,TRBJ1-1
TGTGCCAGCAGCCAAGGGGACACCCCCTACGAGCAGTACTTC,CASSQGDTPYEQYF,NA,TRBV14,NA,14,TRBJ2-7
TGTGCCAGCAGCTTCCCTAGCGCCTGCTCCTACAATGAGCAGTTCTTC,CASSFPSACSYNEQFF,NA,TRBV12-1,NA,16,TRBJ2-1
TGTGCCAGCGGTGACAGGCCGAACACTGAAGCTTTCTTT,CASGDRPNTEAFF,few,TRBV12-3/TRBV12-4,NA,13,TRBJ1-1
TGTGCCAGCAGTTACTTGGTGCGGGGGTTGACCTACGAGCAGTACTTC,CASSYLVRGLTYEQYF,once,TRBV6-5,TRBD2,16,TRBJ2-7
TGTGCTAGTGGTTTGGTGCTCGGGAATAATTCACCCCTCCACTTT,CASGLVLGNNSPLHF,NA,TRBV12-5,NA,15,TRBJ1-6
TGTGCCAGCACCGGGGACAGGACTAACTATGGCTACACCTTC,CASTGDRTNYGYTF,NA,TRBV2,TRBD1,14,TRBJ1-2
TGTGCCAGTAGCCGGGACAGGGTAAACTATGGCTACACCTTC,CASSRDRVNYGYTF,NA,TRBV19,TRBD1,14,TRBJ1-2
TGCGCCAGCAGCACATCGGACAGCCTGGGCTATGGCTACACCTTC,CASSTSDSLGYGYTF,once,TRBV5-1,NA,15,TRBJ1-2
TGTGCCAGCAGCCCCAGCAGAGGGGGAGTTACCGAGCAGTACTTC,CASSPSRGGVTEQYF,once,TRBV14,NA,15,TRBJ2-7
TGCGCCAGCAGTCTTGATTGGGGCGGTCAGCCCCAGCATTTT,CASSLDWGGQPQHF,NA,TRBV5-1,NA,14,TRBJ1-5
TGTGCCTGGTCCCTCCAAGAGACCCAGTACTTC,CAWSLQETQYF,NA,TRBV30,NA,11,TRBJ2-5
TGTGCCAGCAGCTTATTGTCCTACACTGAAGCTTTCTTT,CASSLLSYTEAFF,NA,TRBV7-2,NA,13,TRBJ1-1
TGTGCCAGCAGTAAATTAACAGGGGGCACTGAAGCTTTCTTT,CASSKLTGGTEAFF,few,TRBV2,TRBD1,14,TRBJ1-1
TGTGCCAGCAGTAATGCCGGGACAACTAGGGGTGAGCAGTTCTTC,CASSNAGTTRGEQFF,NA,TRBV7-2,NA,15,TRBJ2-1
TGTGCCACCAGCAGCAGGGGATTCTATGGCTACACCTTC,CATSSRGFYGYTF,NA,TRBV15,NA,13,TRBJ1-2
TGTGCCAGCTCACCACCTTCAGGGGTCGAGCAGTACTTC,CASSPPSGVEQYF,NA,TRBV18,NA,13,TRBJ2-7
TGTGCCAGCAGTGTTAAAGCTACTCCCTATGGCTACACCTTC,CASSVKATPYGYTF,once,TRBV2,NA,14,TRBJ1-2
TGTGCCAGCAGCCCAGTCGCAGGGGTCGAGACCCAGTACTTC,CASSPVAGVETQYF,NA,TRBV7-9,NA,14,TRBJ2-5
TGTGCCAGCAGTTACTCCGGGGGGGCGGGAGAGCAGTACTTC,CASSYSGGAGEQYF,NA,TRBV6-5,TRBD2,14,TRBJ2-7
TGTGCAAGTCGCTTAGGAGTTGGGGGGGGGCCCTCCAATGAGCAGTTCTTC,CASRLGVGGGPSNEQFF,NA,TRBV12-2,NA,17,TRBJ2-1
TGTGCCAGCAGCTTCACTATAACCGGGGAGCTGTTTTTT,CASSFTITGELFF,NA,TRBV5-4,NA,13,TRBJ2-2
TGCGCCAGCAGCCAAGGAAAGGGGTTAGGCGGGGAGCTGTTTTTT,CASSQGKGLGGELFF,NA,TRBV4-1,NA,15,TRBJ2-2
TGTGCCAGCAGCCCGTCTAGCGGGGGGTTATCAGAAACGCAGTATTTT,CASSPSSGGLSETQYF,NA,TRBV5-4,TRBD2,16,TRBJ2-3
TGTGCCAGCAGCCCGTTTCTCCGGGACAACCTTGAAGCTTTCTTT,CASSPFLRDNLEAFF,once,TRBV3-1/TRBV3-2,NA,15,TRBJ1-1
TGTGCCAGCATTGGCCCCACAGATACGCAGTATTTT,CASIGPTDTQYF,once,TRBV6-5,NA,12,TRBJ2-3
TGTGCCATCAGTTCACCAGGGCCCGCAACTAATGAAAAACTGTTTTTT,CAISSPGPATNEKLFF,NA,TRBV10-3,NA,16,TRBJ1-4
TGTGCCAGCAGTAATAACCAGGGAGAGACCCAGTACTTC,CASSNNQGETQYF,NA,TRBV12-3/TRBV12-4,NA,13,TRBJ2-5
TGTGCCAGCAGCTTGACTGTTCTAGCGGGAACAGATACGCAGTATTTT,CASSLTVLAGTDTQYF,NA,TRBV5-6,TRBD2,16,TRBJ2-3
TGTGCCAGCAGTGGGTGGAGCACGCAGTACTTC,CASSGWSTQYF,NA,TRBV12-3/TRBV12-4,NA,11,TRBJ2-7
TGTGCCATTAAGGGGGTTGAGGTTCAGGGCGAGCAGTACTTC,CAIKGVEVQGEQYF,NA,TRBV10-3,NA,14,TRBJ2-7
TGTGCCAGCTCACCAAGGAAGCAGGGGATCGGCGGCTACACCTTC,CASSPRKQGIGGYTF,NA,TRBV18,NA,15,TRBJ1-2
TGTGCCAGCAGCTTATTACAGGGGGCTAGTGAAGCTTTCTTT,CASSLLQGASEAFF,once,TRBV7-3,TRBD1,14,TRBJ1-1
TGTGCCAGCAGTGAATGGATGGGAGGCAACACTGAAGCTTTCTTT,CASSEWMGGNTEAFF,few,TRBV25-1,NA,15,TRBJ1-1
TGTGCCAGCCTCTCCCCCCCAGATACGCAGTATTTT,CASLSPPDTQYF,NA,TRBV2,NA,12,TRBJ2-3
TGTGCCAGCAGCCGGCCGACAGGGCAAGGTTCACCCCTCCACTTT,CASSRPTGQGSPLHF,few,TRBV5-4,TRBD1,15,TRBJ1-6
TGTGCCAGTAGTATAGGGCAGGGTCGAGCTGGGGCCAACGTCCTGACTTTC,CASSIGQGRAGANVLTF,NA,TRBV19,NA,17,TRBJ2-6
TGTGCCAGCAGGACCCGGGACAGGTACGACGAGCAGTACTTC,CASRTRDRYDEQYF,NA,TRBV7-2,TRBD1,14,TRBJ2-7
TGTGCCAGCAGTTACTCCCAGGGCCCAACACAGGAAGCTTTCTTT,CASSYSQGPTQEAFF,NA,TRBV6-5,NA,15,TRBJ1-1
TGTGCCAGCAGCTTGGTGGGACAGCAGAACACTGAAGCTTTCTTT,CASSLVGQQNTEAFF,NA,TRBV5-4,TRBD1,15,TRBJ1-1
TGTGCCAGCTCCCAATCCCCGGGACAGCCCTATGGCTACACCTTC,CASSQSPGQPYGYTF,NA,TRBV18,TRBD1,15,TRBJ1-2